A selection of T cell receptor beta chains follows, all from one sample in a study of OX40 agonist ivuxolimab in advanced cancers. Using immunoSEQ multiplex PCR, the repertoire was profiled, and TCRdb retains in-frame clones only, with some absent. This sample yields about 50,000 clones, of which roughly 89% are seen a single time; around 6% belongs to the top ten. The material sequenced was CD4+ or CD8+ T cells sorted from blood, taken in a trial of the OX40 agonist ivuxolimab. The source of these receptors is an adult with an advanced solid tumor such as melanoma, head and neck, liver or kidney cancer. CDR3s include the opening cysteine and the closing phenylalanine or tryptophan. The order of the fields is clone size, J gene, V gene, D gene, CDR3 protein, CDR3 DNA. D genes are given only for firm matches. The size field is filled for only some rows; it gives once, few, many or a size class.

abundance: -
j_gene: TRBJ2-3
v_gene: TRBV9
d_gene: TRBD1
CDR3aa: CASSPPPWTGGSTDTQYF
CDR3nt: TGTGCCAGCAGCCCACCACCGTGGACAGGGGGCAGCACAGATACGCAGTATTTT

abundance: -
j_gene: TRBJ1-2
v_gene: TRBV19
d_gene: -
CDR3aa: CASRGGLDYGYTF
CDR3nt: TGTGCCAGCCGAGGGGGTTTAGACTATGGCTACACCTTC

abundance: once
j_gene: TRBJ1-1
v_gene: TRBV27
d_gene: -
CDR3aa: CASSLGGDTEAFF
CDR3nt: TGTGCCAGCAGTTTAGGAGGGGACACTGAAGCTTTCTTT

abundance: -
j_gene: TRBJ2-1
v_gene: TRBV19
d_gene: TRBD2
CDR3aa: CASSIVGLAGGTNEQFF
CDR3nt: TGTGCCAGTAGTATAGTAGGACTAGCGGGAGGGACCAATGAGCAGTTCTTC

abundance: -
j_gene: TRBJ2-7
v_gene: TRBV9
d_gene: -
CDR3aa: CASSVGQSHDEQYF
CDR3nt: TGTGCCAGCAGCGTTGGGCAGAGTCACGACGAGCAGTACTTC

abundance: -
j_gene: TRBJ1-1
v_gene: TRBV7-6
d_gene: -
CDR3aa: CASSLAANTEAFF
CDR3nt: TGTGCCAGCAGCTTAGCAGCGAACACTGAAGCTTTCTTT

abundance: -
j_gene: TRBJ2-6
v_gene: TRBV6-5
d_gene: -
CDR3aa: CASSLSGANVLTF
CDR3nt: TGTGCCAGCAGTTTGTCTGGGGCCAACGTCCTGACTTTC

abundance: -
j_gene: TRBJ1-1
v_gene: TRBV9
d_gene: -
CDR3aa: CASSYLHRDAEAFF
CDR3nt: TGTGCCAGCAGCTACCTACATCGGGATGCTGAAGCTTTCTTT

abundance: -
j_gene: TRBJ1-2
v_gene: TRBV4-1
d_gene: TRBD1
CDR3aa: CASSPPGQGDYGYTF
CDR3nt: TGCGCCAGCAGCCCACCGGGACAGGGGGATTATGGCTACACCTTC

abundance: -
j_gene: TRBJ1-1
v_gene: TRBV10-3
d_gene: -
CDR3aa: CAIRGNGGNTEAFF
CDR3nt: TGTGCCATCAGGGGAAATGGGGGAAACACTGAAGCTTTCTTT

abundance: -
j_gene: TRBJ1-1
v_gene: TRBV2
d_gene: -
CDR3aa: CASRPTGNTEAFF
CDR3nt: TGTGCCAGCAGGCCGACAGGGAACACTGAAGCTTTCTTT

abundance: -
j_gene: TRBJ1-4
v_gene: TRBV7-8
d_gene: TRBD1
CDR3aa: CASSPYGTATRATNEKLFF
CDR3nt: TGTGCCAGCAGCCCTTATGGGACAGCGACCAGGGCAACTAATGAAAAACTGTTTTTT

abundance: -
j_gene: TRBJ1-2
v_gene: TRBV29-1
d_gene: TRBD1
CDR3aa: CSVLQDRGLPNYGYTF
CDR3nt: TGCAGCGTGCTTCAGGACAGGGGTCTCCCTAACTATGGCTACACCTTC

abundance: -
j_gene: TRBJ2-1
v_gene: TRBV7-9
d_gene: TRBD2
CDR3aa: CASRHGALAGGGNEQFF
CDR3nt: TGTGCCAGCAGACACGGGGCACTAGCGGGGGGTGGCAATGAGCAGTTCTTC

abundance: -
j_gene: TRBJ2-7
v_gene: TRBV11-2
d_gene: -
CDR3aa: CASSNRAHNEQYF
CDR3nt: TGTGCCAGCAGCAACCGGGCCCATAACGAGCAGTACTTC

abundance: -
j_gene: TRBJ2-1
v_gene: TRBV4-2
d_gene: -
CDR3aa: CASSQGGAGSEQFF
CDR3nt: TGTGCCAGCAGCCAAGGGGGGGCAGGGAGTGAGCAGTTCTTC

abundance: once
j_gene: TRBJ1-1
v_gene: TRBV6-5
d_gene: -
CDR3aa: CASSYSQPDTEAFF
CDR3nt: TGTGCCAGCAGTTACTCGCAGCCGGACACTGAAGCTTTCTTT

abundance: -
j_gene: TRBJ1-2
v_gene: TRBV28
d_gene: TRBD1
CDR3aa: CASSDPTGGSYGYTF
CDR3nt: TGTGCCAGCAGTGACCCGACAGGGGGTTCGTATGGCTACACCTTC

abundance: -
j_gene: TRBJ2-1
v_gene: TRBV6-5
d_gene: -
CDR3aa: CASSYYGLAYNEQFF
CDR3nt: TGTGCCAGCAGTTATTACGGACTTGCCTACAATGAGCAGTTCTTC

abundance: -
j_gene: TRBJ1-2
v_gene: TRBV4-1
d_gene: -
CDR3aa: CASSPEGYGYTF
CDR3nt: TGCGCCAGCAGCCCCGAGGGCTATGGCTACACCTTC

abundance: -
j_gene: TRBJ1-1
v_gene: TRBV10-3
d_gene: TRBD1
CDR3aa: CAISPRTGVNTEAFF
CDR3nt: TGTGCCATCAGTCCAAGGACAGGGGTGAACACTGAAGCTTTCTTT

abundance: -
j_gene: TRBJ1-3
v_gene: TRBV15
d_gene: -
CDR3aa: CATSRVGGNTIYF
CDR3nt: TGTGCCACCAGCAGAGTTGGGGGGAACACCATATATTTT

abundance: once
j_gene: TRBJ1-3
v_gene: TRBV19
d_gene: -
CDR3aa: CASVSGVLVGNTIYF
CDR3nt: TGTGCCTCCGTCTCGGGGGTTTTGGTTGGAAACACCATATATTTT

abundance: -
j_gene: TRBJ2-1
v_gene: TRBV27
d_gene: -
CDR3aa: CASSLGPDEQFF
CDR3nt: TGTGCCAGCAGTTTAGGGCCGGATGAGCAGTTCTTC

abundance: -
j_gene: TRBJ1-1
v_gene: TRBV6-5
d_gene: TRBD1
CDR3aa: CASSYGAQGVTEAFF
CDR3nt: TGTGCCAGCAGTTACGGGGCTCAGGGGGTCACTGAAGCTTTCTTT

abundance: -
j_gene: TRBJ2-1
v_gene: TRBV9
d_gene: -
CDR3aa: CASSEPIRGFGYNEQFF
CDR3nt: TGTGCCAGCAGCGAACCCATTCGGGGGTTCGGATACAATGAGCAGTTCTTC